The 20 T cell receptor beta chains given below trace back to one sample, sequenced in a study of blood T cell repertoires in COVID-19. Sequenced by immunoSEQ multiplex PCR; TCRdb stores in-frame clones only, minus some. The sample contains 150,000 to 200,000 clones, approximately 91% of which appear only once. Sequences were obtained from peripheral blood. All receptors come from a man in his 70s with active or convalescent COVID-19.

This chain joins TRBV5-1 and TRBJ2-2, with D perhaps matching TRBD1 (5 bases). Per germline, CDR1 SGHRS and CDR2 YFSETQ. The CDR3 length is 14 residues. The ends were cut back, 5 bases at V and 3 bases at J, with 11 bases in the middle. The CDR3 loop is CASRGDRHTGELFF. CDR3 DNA sequence: TGCGCCAGCAGAGGAGACAGACACACCGGGGAGCTGTTTTTT.

The chain combines TRBV7-2 with TRBJ1-1; 7 positions agree with TRBD1. This CDR3 spans 14 amino acids. The ends lost 7 bases at V and 1 base at J; junction bases unmatched: 6. Germline V gene lookup returns CDR1 SGHTA and CDR2 FQGNSA. The CDR3 sequence is CASTVYRGNTEAFF. In nucleotides, the CDR3 is TGTGCCAGCACCGTTTACAGGGGGAACACTGAAGCTTTCTTT.

J is TRBJ1-4 and V is TRBV15; D unresolved. With 1 base removed from V and 8 bases from J, the gap between germline ends came to 11 bases. The germline gives CDR1 LNHNV, CDR2 YYDKDF (reference sequence). This CDR3 has 14 residues. CDR3 protein: CATSRAGSGEKLFF. DNA for the CDR3: TGTGCCACCAGCAGAGCGGGTTCGGGGGAAAAACTGTTTTTT.

The rearrangement joins TRBV19 to TRBJ1-2; weak D call: TRBD1 (5 bases). The CDR3 has 15 amino acids. Trimming removed 5 bases from V and 1 base from J, with 14 bases in between. Germline-derived CDR1 and CDR2 are LNHDA and SQIVND (reference sequence). The CDR3 bases are TGTGCCAGTAGTGGGGGGAACCGAGTTAACTATGGCTACACCTTC. Encoded protein: CASSGGNRVNYGYTF.

This chain connects TRBV11-2 to TRBJ2-3, with TRBD2 matching over 11 bases. Trimming at V came to 3 bases and at J to 0 bases, leaving 2 bases not matched to a gene. The V gene's germline CDR1 is SGHAT and CDR2 FQNNGV. This CDR3 is built from 16 residues. CDR3 nucleotides: TGTGCCAGCAGCTTCTTAGCGGGGGGGAGCACAGATACGCAGTATTTT. It encodes CASSFLAGGSTDTQYF.

The CDR3, as DNA: TGTGCCAGCAGGACACAGGGGCAATCCTCCTACGAGCAGTACTTC. Protein: CASRTQGQSSYEQYF. The chain links TRBV28 to TRBJ2-7, with 7 bases that match TRBD1. Germline V lookup: CDR1 MDHEN, CDR2 SYDVKM. Trimming cost V 6 bases and J 0 bases; bases outside gene matches: 8. This CDR3 has 15 amino acids.

The chain links TRBV28 to TRBJ1-6; 9 positions agree with TRBD1. The germline CDR1 and CDR2 sequences are MDHEN and SYDVKM. The CDR3 sequence is 14 residues long. J was trimmed by 9 bases and V by 6 bases; bases with no gene match: 6. CDR3 sequence: CASRGTGFISPLHF. CDR3 DNA sequence: TGTGCCAGCAGAGGGACAGGGTTTATTTCACCCCTCCACTTT. Full variable domain (missing parts from reference TRBV28 and TRBJ1-6): DVKVTQSSRYLVKRTGEKVFLECVQDMDHENMFWYRQDPGLGLRLIYFSYDVKMKEKGDIPEGYSVSREKKERFSLILESASTNQTSMYLCASRGTGFISPLHFGNGTRLTVT.

This chain joins TRBV7-6 and TRBJ2-2; 9 nucleotides match TRBD2. The ends lost 3 bases at V and 0 bases at J; junction bases unmatched: 8. Germline assignment: CDR1 SGHVS and CDR2 FNYEAQ. This CDR3 has 18 residues. This CDR3 is CASSFSLRGGTNTGELFF. In nucleotides, the CDR3 is TGTGCCAGCAGCTTTAGTTTGCGGGGGGGAACGAACACCGGGGAGCTGTTTTTT. Based on the CDR3 plus reference TRBV7-6 and TRBJ2-2, the full variable domain is GAGVSQSPRYKVTKRGQDVALRCDPISGHVSLYWYRQALGQGPEFLTYFNYEAQQDKSGLPNDRFSAERPEGSISTLTIQRTEQRDSAMYRCASSFSLRGGTNTGELFFGEGSRLTVL.

The rearrangement joins TRBV4-1 to TRBJ2-7; D might be TRBD2 (7 bases). This CDR3 is built from 15 residues. Germline CDR1 is MGHRA and CDR2 is YSYEKL. V was pared by 0 bases and J by 4 bases, with 13 bases between. CDR3 sequence reads: CASSQDRGALYEQYF. CDR3 coding DNA: TGCGCCAGCAGCCAAGATCGGGGGGCCCTTTACGAGCAGTACTTC.

The chain joins TRBV28 to TRBJ2-1, with D tentatively TRBD2 (7 bases). The germline V gene has CDR1 MDHEN and CDR2 SYDVKM. The germline V and J ends were trimmed by 1 base and 4 bases, with 11 bases remaining between them. The CDR3 is 15 residues long. The CDR3 loop is CASSLLGGQYNEQFF. The CDR3 DNA reads TGTGCCAGCAGTTTATTGGGGGGGCAATACAATGAGCAGTTCTTC.

The chain links TRBV2 to TRBJ2-3, with 7 bases that match TRBD1. Germline V gives CDR1 SNHLY, CDR2 FYNNEI. The CDR3 consists of 15 residues. Trimming removed 8 bases from V and 0 bases from J; junction bases left unmatched: 8. CDR3 nucleotides: TGTGCCAGCTCCTTCCAGGGGGTGAGCACAGATACGCAGTATTTT. Translating it yields CASSFQGVSTDTQYF.

The table lists this clone with a count of one. The CDR3 bases are TGTGCCAGCAGCCCACGGGCGACAGTCTCCTACGAGCAGTACTTC. This sequence encodes CASSPRATVSYEQYF. V usage is TRBV27 and J usage is TRBJ2-7; D is possibly TRBD1 (5 bases). Germline values: CDR1 MNHEY, CDR2 SMNVEV (reference sequence). This CDR3 region has 15 residues. V lost 6 bases and J lost 0, with 15 bases in between.

This clone was observed a few times. The chain carries TRBV7-2 and TRBJ2-7, with D possibly being TRBD2 (5 bases). CDR1 is SGHTA and CDR2 is FQGNSA in the germline V gene. V was trimmed by 3 bases and J by 3 bases, leaving 12 bases between them. The CDR3 sequence is 14 residues long. In nucleotides, the CDR3 is TGTGCCAGCAGCTTTGCGGACTCAATCTACGAGCAGTACTTC. This sequence encodes CASSFADSIYEQYF. Looking up the rest from reference TRBV7-2 and TRBJ2-7 gives the full variable domain: GAGVSQSPSNKVTEKGKDVELRCDPISGHTALYWYRQSLGQGLEFLIYFQGNSAPDKSGLPSDRFSAERTGGSVSTLTIQRTQQEDSAVYLCASSFADSIYEQYFGPGTRLTVT.

This clone was picked up one time. The chain has TRBV6-6 and TRBJ2-3; tentative D call: TRBD1 (6 bases). CDR1 is MNHNY and CDR2 is SVGAGI in the germline V gene (reference sequence). The CDR3 has 14 amino acids. V lost 4 bases and J lost 8, with 16 bases in between. This CDR3 reads CASSSQDRPGTQYF. CDR3 bases: TGTGCCAGCAGTTCCCAAGACAGGCCGGGTACGCAGTATTTT.

The gene calls are TRBV5-1 and TRBJ1-6; a weak D match, TRBD1 (6 bases). This CDR3 region has 13 residues. The V end was cut by 2 bases, the J end by 8 bases, with 8 bases between. Looked up from germline, CDR1 is SGHRS and CDR2 is YFSETQ. As DNA, the CDR3 is TGCGCCAGCAGCTTCAACAGGGATTCACCCCTCCACTTT. Translation: CASSFNRDSPLHF.

This sequence joins TRBV5-1 and TRBJ2-3, with 16 bases aligning to TRBD2. CDR3 length equals 19 residues. With V trimmed by 3 bases and J by 0 bases, 7 bases remained unmatched. Germline CDR1 SGHRS, CDR2 YFSETQ. The CDR3 is CASSSGLAGGKASTDTQYF. CDR3 DNA sequence: TGCGCCAGCAGCTCGGGACTAGCGGGGGGGAAAGCTAGCACAGATACGCAGTATTTT. Using reference TRBV5-1 and TRBJ2-3 for the parts outside the CDR3, the full variable domain is KAGVTQTPRYLIKTRGQQVTLSCSPISGHRSVSWYQQTPGQGLQFLFEYFSETQRNKGNFPGRFSGRQFSNSRSEMNVSTLELGDSALYLCASSSGLAGGKASTDTQYFGPGTRLTVL.

This chain connects TRBV5-1 to TRBJ1-2; D not resolved. CDR1 SGHRS and CDR2 YFSETQ come from the germline V gene. V shed 0 bases and J shed 2 bases, with 8 bases lying between them. CDR3 length equals 14 residues. The CDR3 protein is CASSLDSPNYGYTF. The CDR3 DNA is TGCGCCAGCAGCTTGGACAGCCCAAACTATGGCTACACCTTC.

The gene calls are TRBV5-1 and TRBJ2-7; TRBD2 agrees at 11 bases. V shed 2 bases, J shed 2 bases, and the junction held 21 bases outside the gene matches. This CDR3 is 21 amino acids long. The V gene's germline CDR1 is SGHRS and CDR2 YFSETQ. The CDR3 region is CASSLQAKGTGGTSGPYEQYF. The CDR3 DNA sequence: TGCGCCAGCAGCTTACAAGCGAAGGGCACAGGTGGGACTAGCGGCCCCTACGAGCAGTACTTC.

The V gene is TRBV9, the J gene TRBJ2-7; the match to TRBD2 covers 8 bases. The CDR3 has 15 residues. V gave up 0 bases and J gave up 1 base; unmatched junction bases: 3. CDR1 is SGDLS and CDR2 is YYNGEE in the germline V gene. The CDR3 DNA follows: TGTGCCAGCAGCGTAGCGGCGGGAGGATCCTACGAGCAGTACTTC. This encodes CASSVAAGGSYEQYF.

This chain connects TRBV18 to TRBJ1-6; no definite D call. Between the trimmed V and J ends, which lost 3 bases and 10 bases, there was a span of 22 bases. From germline, CDR1 is KGHSH and CDR2 LQKENI. This CDR3 is built from 17 residues. The CDR3 here is CASSPLRPGTGGSPLHF. The CDR3 DNA follows: TGTGCCAGCTCACCTCTAAGACCTGGAACGGGTGGATCACCCCTCCACTTT.